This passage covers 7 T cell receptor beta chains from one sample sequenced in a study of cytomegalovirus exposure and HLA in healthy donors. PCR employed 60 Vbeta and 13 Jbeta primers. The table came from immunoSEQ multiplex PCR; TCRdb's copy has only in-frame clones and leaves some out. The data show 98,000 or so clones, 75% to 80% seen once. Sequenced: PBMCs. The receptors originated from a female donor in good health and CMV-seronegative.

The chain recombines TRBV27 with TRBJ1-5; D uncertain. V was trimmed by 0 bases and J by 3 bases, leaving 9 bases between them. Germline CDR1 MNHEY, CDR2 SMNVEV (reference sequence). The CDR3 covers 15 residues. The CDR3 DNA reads TGTGCCAGCAGTTTATCGAGGGCGCACAATCAGCCCCAGCATTTT. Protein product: CASSLSRAHNQPQHF.

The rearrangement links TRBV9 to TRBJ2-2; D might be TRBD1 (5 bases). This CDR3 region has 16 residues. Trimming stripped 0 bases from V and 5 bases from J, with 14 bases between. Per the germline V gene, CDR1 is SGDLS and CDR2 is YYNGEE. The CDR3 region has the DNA TGTGCCAGCAGCGTAGAGGGGTGGGCAGGGACCGGGGAGCTGTTTTTT. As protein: CASSVEGWAGTGELFF.

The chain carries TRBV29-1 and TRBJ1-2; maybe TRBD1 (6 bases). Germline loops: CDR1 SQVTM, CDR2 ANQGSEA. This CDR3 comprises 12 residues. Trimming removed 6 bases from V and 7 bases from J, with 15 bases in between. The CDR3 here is CSVLTGYSGYTF. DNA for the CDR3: TGCAGCGTCCTAACAGGGTACAGTGGCTACACCTTC.

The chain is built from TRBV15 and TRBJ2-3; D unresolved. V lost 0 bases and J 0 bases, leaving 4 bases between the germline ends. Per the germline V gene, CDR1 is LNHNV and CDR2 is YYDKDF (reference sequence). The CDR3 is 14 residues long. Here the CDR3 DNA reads TGTGCCACCAGCAGAGAGGGCAGCACAGATACGCAGTATTTT. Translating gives CATSREGSTDTQYF.

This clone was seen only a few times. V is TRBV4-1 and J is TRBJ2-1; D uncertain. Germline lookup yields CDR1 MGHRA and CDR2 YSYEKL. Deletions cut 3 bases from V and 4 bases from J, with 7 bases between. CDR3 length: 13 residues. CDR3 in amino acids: CASSQVTYNEQFF. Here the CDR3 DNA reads TGCGCCAGCAGCCAGGTGACTTACAATGAGCAGTTCTTC.

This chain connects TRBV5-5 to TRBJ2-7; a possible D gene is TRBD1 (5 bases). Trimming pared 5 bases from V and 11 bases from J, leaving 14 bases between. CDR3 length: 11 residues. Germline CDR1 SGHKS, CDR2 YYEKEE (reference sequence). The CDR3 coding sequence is TGTGCCAGCAGTGACAGACTCCGTGAGTACTTC. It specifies CASSDRLREYF. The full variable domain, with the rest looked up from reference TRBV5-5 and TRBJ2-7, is DAGVTQSPTHLIKTRGQQVTLRCSPISGHKSVSWYQQVLGQGPQFIFQYYEKEERGRGNFPDRFSARQFPNYSSELNVNALLLGDSALYLCASSDRLREYFGPGTRLTVT.

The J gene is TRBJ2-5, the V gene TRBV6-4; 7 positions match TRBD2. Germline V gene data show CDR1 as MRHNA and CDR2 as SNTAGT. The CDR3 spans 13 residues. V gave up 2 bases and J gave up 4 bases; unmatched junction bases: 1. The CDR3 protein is CASSDQRGETQYF. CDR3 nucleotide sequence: TGTGCCAGCAGTGACCAGCGGGGAGAGACCCAGTACTTC.